The text below deals with one T cell receptor (beta chain). Its antigen remains unknown. This sample stems from a study of T cells expressing NK-cell markers. At the level of the study: In sorted CD3+CD56+NKG2C+, CD3+CD56+NKG2C- and CD3+CD56-NKG2C+ T cells, TCR beta repertoires were obtained. Findings and caveats of the study: Topping the CD3+CD56-NKG2C+ fraction as well were these clonotypes, in several donors.

As the method of synthesis, 5'RACE template switching with UMIs yielded TCR beta cDNA. TCRdb derives one entry per CDR3 protein from the 5' RACE reads, leaving out DNA. This table holds 200,000 to 300,000 distinct CDR3 sequences. The sequenced material came from blood T cells: a sorted CD56 or NKG2C T cell subset, CD4+ or CD8+ T cells, or bulk PBMC T cells (not recorded which). This TCR was recovered from a woman aged 18 to 75 in good health.

CDR3: CASSPYRGPSEQYF. The V and J genes are TRBV12-3 or TRBV12-4 and TRBJ2-7. CDR3 length: 14 residues.